A single sample is the source of the 23 T cell receptor beta chains below, sequenced in a study of Graves' ophthalmopathy and Graves' hyperthyroidism. Amplification of the TCR beta CDR3 regions used RNA transcripts (as template). An initial RT-PCR round employing HTBI primers preceded a second-round multiplex PCR. Each CDR3 protein gets one entry after TCRdb re-called the multiplex PCR reads with MiXCR. The sample has over a million distinct CDR3 sequences, about 40% seen once. The sequencing input was peripheral blood or thyroid tissue (not recorded which). All receptors come from an adult man with Graves' hyperthyroidism.

Ten or more counts support this clonotype. Relative to the germline gene, one junction end is altered; a read error may explain this. V and J are TRBV5-6 and TRBJ2-5; 11 nucleotides match TRBD2. The CDR3 has 15 amino acids. Germline V gives CDR1 SGHDT, CDR2 YYEEEE. CDR3 region: CASSPGGTSGSHRFF. CDR3 bases: TGTGCCAGCAGCCCAGGGGGGACTAGCGGTTCACATCGGTTCTTC.

This clonotype has at least ten counts. J is TRBJ2-6 and V is TRBV9; D unresolved. This CDR3 comprises 14 residues. Germline CDR1 and CDR2: SGDLS and YYNGEE. V shed 3 bases and J shed 3 bases, with 7 bases lying between them. Written as DNA, the CDR3 is TGTGCCAGCAGCGCCATAGATGGGGCCAACGTCCTGACTTTC. As protein: CASSAIDGANVLTF.

J is TRBJ1-1 and V is TRBV2; 9 bases map to TRBD1. With V trimmed by 5 bases and J by 11 bases, 9 bases remained unmatched. CDR1 is SNHLY, CDR2 FYNNEI, per germline. The CDR3 consists of 13 residues. CDR3 nucleotides: TGTGCCAGCAGTTTATACCAACAGGGGGCCGCTTTCTTT. This encodes CASSLYQQGAAFF.

This clonotype was recorded a few times. The chain joins TRBV27 to TRBJ2-7; D possibly corresponds to TRBD2 (6 bases). V was clipped by 5 bases and J by 0 bases, with 11 bases between them. The CDR3 covers 14 residues. The V gene's germline CDR1 is MNHEY and CDR2 SMNVEV (reference sequence). CDR3: CASSATTSSYEQYF. CDR3 DNA sequence: TGTGCCAGCAGTGCCACGACTAGCTCCTACGAGCAGTACTTC.

This clonotype was found a few times. An end of the junction does not agree with germline; a read error may underlie this. This chain's CDR3 is CASSAGDTAYEQYF. The DNA for the CDR3 is TGTGCCAGCAGTGCGGGTGACACCGCCTACGAGCAGTACTTC. The chain employs TRBV10-3 and TRBJ2-7, with TRBD2 as a possible D gene (5 bases). The CDR3 extends over 14 amino acids. The germline CDR1 and CDR2 sequences are ENHRY and SYGVKD.

At least ten counts were recorded for this clonotype. The chain carries TRBV29-1 and TRBJ2-2; a weak D match, TRBD2 (6 bases). Trimming took off 7 bases at V and 4 bases at J, with 19 bases between the two ends. The germline CDR1 and CDR2 sequences are SQVTM and ANQGSEA. The CDR3 sequence is 15 residues long. The DNA of the CDR3 is TGCAGCGCCTGTAGCGGCAGAGGGTTCACCGGGGAGCTGTTTTTT. Amino acid sequence: CSACSGRGFTGELFF.

The chain couples TRBV29-1 to TRBJ2-6; D tentatively reads TRBD1 or TRBD2 (6 bases each). This CDR3 comprises 14 residues. The ends were cut back, 6 bases at V and 4 bases at J, with 13 bases in the middle. Germline values: CDR1 SQVTM, CDR2 ANQGSEA. This CDR3 reads CSVGGFTGANVLTF. CDR3 nucleotide sequence: TGCAGCGTAGGGGGGTTTACCGGGGCCAACGTCCTGACTTTC.

This clonotype was observed many times. The chain recombines TRBV5-8 with TRBJ1-1; D might be TRBD1 (5 bases). V lost 2 bases and J 2 bases, leaving 16 bases between the germline ends. The CDR3 loop spans 16 amino acids. Germline CDR1 and CDR2: SGHTS and YDEGEE. The CDR3 nucleotides read TGTGCCAGCAGCTTATGGGATCGGGGGACCAACACTGAAGCTTTCTTT. This codes for CASSLWDRGTNTEAFF. Combining the CDR3 with reference TRBV5-8 and TRBJ1-1 gives the whole variable domain EAGVTQSPTHLIKTRGQQATLRCSPISGHTSVYWYQQALGLGLQFLLWYDEGEERNRGNFPPRFSGRQFPNYSSELNVNALELEDSALYLCASSLWDRGTNTEAFFGQGTRLTVV.

The J gene is TRBJ1-5, the V gene TRBV12-3 or TRBV12-4; D is ambiguous. This CDR3 is built from 14 residues. The V and J ends lost 6 bases and 7 bases respectively, with 16 bases between them. CDR3 in amino acids: CASSGVSVGQPQHF. The CDR3 nucleotides are TGTGCCAGCAGCGGGGTGTCCGTCGGCCAGCCCCAGCATTTT.

In regard to this clonotype: The conserved final phenylalanine or tryptophan is absent from the CDR3, which likely points to a read error. V usage is TRBV12-3 or TRBV12-4 and J usage is TRBJ1-1; no clear D gene. Trimming left V 3 bases short and J 6 bases short, with 5 bases between. This CDR3 region has 11 residues. Written as DNA, the CDR3 is TGTGCCAGCAGTTTGATCCCTGAAGCTTTCTAT. Translated: CASSLIPEAFY.

At least ten counts were recorded for this clonotype. The chain carries TRBV7-6 and TRBJ2-2; D is perhaps TRBD1 (6 bases). The CDR3 extends over 15 amino acids. In germline, CDR1 is SGHVS, CDR2 FNYEAQ. Trimming removed 1 base at V and 3 bases at J, with 9 bases between. The CDR3 loop is CASSLGRGYTGELFF. CDR3 DNA: TGTGCCAGCAGCTTAGGCAGGGGCTACACCGGGGAGCTGTTTTTT.

To note about this clonotype: One junction end disagrees with the germline gene, perhaps due to a read error. This sequence joins TRBV7-2 and TRBJ2-7; D call uncertain. Per the germline V gene, CDR1 is SGHTA and CDR2 is FQGNSA. The CDR3 is 8 residues long. The CDR3 nucleotides are TGCGCCAGCAGCCAAGATAGGTGG. Amino acid sequence: CASSQDRW.

Many counts were recorded for this clonotype. The V gene is TRBV5-1, the J gene TRBJ1-1; the D is unclear. The V end lost 0 bases, the J end lost 3 bases, and 6 bases lay between the germline ends. The CDR3 consists of 13 residues. CDR1 is SGHRS, CDR2 YFSETQ, per germline. This chain's CDR3 is CASSLDQDTEAFF. CDR3 bases: TGCGCCAGCAGCTTGGACCAGGACACTGAAGCTTTCTTT.

This clonotype was observed a handful of times. The chain combines TRBV5-1 with TRBJ2-2; 9 bases are shared with TRBD1. The CDR3 consists of 15 residues. V was pared by 2 bases and J by 3 bases, with 2 bases of the junction left unmatched. CDR1 SGHRS and CDR2 YFSETQ come from the germline V gene. CDR3 sequence: CASSLGDRDTGELFF. CDR3 DNA sequence: TGCGCCAGCAGCTTAGGGGACAGGGACACCGGGGAGCTGTTTTTT.

The chain joins TRBV29-1 to TRBJ2-7; 7 bases match TRBD2. The CDR3 sequence is 15 residues long. V dropped 6 bases and J dropped 0; count of bases not matched to a gene: 11. Germline CDR1 SQVTM, CDR2 ANQGSEA. In DNA form, the CDR3 reads TGCAGCGTCCCCGCCATGGGGGGGGGCTCCTACGAGCAGTACTTC. It encodes CSVPAMGGGSYEQYF.

Concerning this clonotype: A much more abundant neighbour one base away suggests this may be a read error. A read error is likely, as this CDR3 ends without the conserved phenylalanine or tryptophan. CDR3 nucleotides: TGTGCTCCGGGGGGCTATGGCTACACCTCC. It specifies CAPGGYGYTS. The V call is TRBV19, the J call TRBJ1-2, with a possible D match to TRBD1 (5 bases). The germline V gene encodes CDR1 LNHDA and CDR2 SQIVND (reference sequence). The CDR3 runs 10 residues.

This clonotype occurred a few times. The gene calls are TRBV10-2 and TRBJ2-7, with TRBD2 matching over 15 bases. CDR3 size: 17 residues. Germline assignment: CDR1 WSHSY and CDR2 SAAADI. The trim removed 4 bases at V and 2 bases at J, leaving 6 bases unmatched. The CDR3 sequence: CASSAGLAGGPPYEQYF. CDR3 sequence (DNA): TGCGCCAGCAGTGCCGGACTAGCGGGAGGGCCACCCTACGAGCAGTACTTC.

The table lists this clonotype with a count of one. The J gene is TRBJ1-5, the V gene TRBV10-3; TRBD1 is a possible D gene (6 bases). The V and J ends lost 0 bases and 5 bases respectively, with 8 bases between them. The germline V gene has CDR1 ENHRY and CDR2 SYGVKD. The CDR3 is 14 residues long. DNA for the CDR3: TGTGCCATCAGTGAGTCGGGGGCCCATCAGCCCCAGCATTTT. Protein: CAISESGAHQPQHF.

This clonotype was seen more than once but under ten times. A junction boundary mismatches the germline segment, possibly from a read error. This chain links TRBV7-9 with TRBJ2-5; 7 positions agree with TRBD1. CDR3 length equals 14 residues. Germline V lookup: CDR1 SEHNR, CDR2 FQNEAQ (reference sequence). The chain's CDR3 is CASSLRQGQEIQYF. The CDR3 coding sequence is TGTGCCAGCAGCCTACGACAGGGTCAAGAGATCCAGTACTTC.

This clonotype was detected many times. The V gene is TRBV5-1, the J gene TRBJ1-1, with 8 nucleotides matching TRBD1. V shed 1 base, J shed 11 bases, and the junction held 7 bases outside the gene matches. The CDR3 length is 13 residues. Germline lookup yields CDR1 SGHRS and CDR2 YFSETQ. CDR3 DNA sequence: TGCGCCAGCAGCTTGCGGCAGGGGGCCGACGCTTTCTTT. Protein sequence: CASSLRQGADAFF.

This chain uses TRBV12-3 or TRBV12-4 with TRBJ1-5, with D perhaps matching TRBD1 (5 bases). This CDR3 has 15 residues. V gave up 6 bases and J gave up 11 bases, with 23 bases separating them. CDR3 in amino acids: CASSPGGGWQETQHF. The CDR3 DNA follows: TGTGCCAGCAGCCCGGGGGGGGGGTGGCAAGAGACCCAGCATTTT.

This clonotype has a count of ten or more. The chain is built from TRBV19 and TRBJ1-1, with D unclear. CDR3 length equals 13 residues. Germline V gene lookup returns CDR1 LNHDA and CDR2 SQIVND (reference sequence). The V end lost 2 bases, the J end lost 3 bases, and 7 bases lay between the germline ends. Here the CDR3 DNA reads TGTGCCAGTAGTATATCCTTGTACACTGAAGCTTTCTTT. It codes for CASSISLYTEAFF.

Concerning this clonotype itself: A much larger clone is a single base away; this may be a read error. The J gene is TRBJ1-1, the V gene TRBV10-2; 7 positions agree with TRBD1. Germline V gene data show CDR1 as WSHSY and CDR2 as SAAADI. The CDR3 contains 15 residues. CDR3 amino acids: CASSYGTAGNTEAFF. The CDR3 DNA sequence: TGTGCCAGCAGTTACGGGACAGCGGGAAACACTGAAGCTTTCTTT.